This T cell receptor (beta chain) originates from a study of T cells in Graves' hyperthyroidism and ophthalmopathy. The overall study: Initial diagnosis, before any treatment, was when peripheral blood was collected.

Regarding the study as a whole: Ophthalmopathy was model-predicted a median approximately six months pre-onset.

The authors deemed Graves' hyperthyroidism stable absent ophthalmopathy progression within 18 months. Exclusion of patients followed from uncontrolled infection, other autoimmune disease, pregnancy or lactation. The investigators amplified TCR beta CDR3 regions from RNA transcripts. First-round RT-PCR targeting the TCR CDR3 was performed with the HTBI primer set. TCRdb ran MiXCR on the multiplex PCR reads and lists one entry per CDR3 protein. The sample has some 360,000 distinct CDR3 sequences; approximately 15% are singletons. This clonotype was counted only a few times. What it binds is not known. Looked up from germline, CDR1 is SGDLS and CDR2 is YYNGEE. The CDR3 has 18 residues. V shed 5 bases, J shed 2 bases, and the junction held 14 bases outside the gene matches.

The receptor's source is a woman in her fifties or sixties with Graves' hyperthyroidism. The chain is built from TRBV9 and TRBJ2-1; 9 bases map to TRBD1. The sample comprised blood. CDR3 sequence reads: CASRPGTGLGLAYNEQFF. The CDR3 DNA is TGTGCCAGCAGGCCGGGGACAGGGCTGGGTCTAGCCTACAATGAGCAGTTCTTC.